The sequence of this T cell receptor beta chain was determined in a study of T cells expressing NK-cell markers. The CDR3 sequence is 14 residues long. Looked up from germline, CDR1 is MDHEN and CDR2 is SYDVKM. Notes on this clonotype: Antigen unknown.

Study outcomes and limitations: Topping the CD3+CD56-NKG2C+ fraction as well were these clonotypes, in a few donors.

Production of TCR beta cDNA relied on 5'RACE template switching with UMIs. TCRdb re-called the 5' RACE reads and shows each CDR3 protein once, DNA omitted. In total, the table holds about 8,000 distinct CDR3 sequences. J is TRBJ1-4 and V is TRBV28; the D call from TCRdb, TRBD1, cannot be confirmed without DNA. The sequencing sample was made of blood T cells: a sorted CD56 or NKG2C T cell subset, CD4+ or CD8+ T cells, or bulk PBMC T cells (not recorded which). This sequence was found in a man between 18 and 29 years old in good health. CDR3 amino acids: CASSLGTGVKKLFF.